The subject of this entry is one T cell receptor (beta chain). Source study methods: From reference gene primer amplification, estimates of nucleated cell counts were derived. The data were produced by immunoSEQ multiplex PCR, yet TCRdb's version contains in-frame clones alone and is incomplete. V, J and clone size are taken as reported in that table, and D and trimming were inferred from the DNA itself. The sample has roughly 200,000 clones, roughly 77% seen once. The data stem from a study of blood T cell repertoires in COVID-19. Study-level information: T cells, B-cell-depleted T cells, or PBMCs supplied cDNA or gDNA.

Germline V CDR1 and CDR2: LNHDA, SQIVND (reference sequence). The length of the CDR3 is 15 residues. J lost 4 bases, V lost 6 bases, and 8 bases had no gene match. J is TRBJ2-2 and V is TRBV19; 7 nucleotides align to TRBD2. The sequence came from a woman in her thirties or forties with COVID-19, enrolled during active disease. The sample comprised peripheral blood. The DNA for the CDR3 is TGTGCCAGTAGCTATACTAGCGTCGGCACCGGGGAGCTGTTTTTT. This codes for CASSYTSVGTGELFF.